The 31 T cell receptor beta chains in this list originate from one sample, sequenced in a study of CD8 T cells in ankylosing spondylitis. One entry per CDR3 protein results from TCRdb running MiXCR on the 5' RACE reads. The repertoire holds approximately 220,000 distinct CDR3 sequences, 10% seen once, with less than 25% in the top ten. What was sequenced was blood, either unsorted or a sorted T cell fraction (not recorded which). The source of these receptors is a male donor with ankylosing spondylitis or in good health (not recorded which).

This clonotype was seen many times. The V call is TRBV12-3 or TRBV12-4, the J call TRBJ2-5; 8 nucleotides match TRBD2. J gave up 5 bases and V 6 bases, and 11 bases lay outside the gene matches. This CDR3 is 15 amino acids long. The CDR3 here is CASRIGLAGMETQYF. The CDR3 nucleotides read TGTGCCAGCAGAATAGGACTAGCTGGTATGGAGACCCAGTACTTC.

This clonotype was counted many times. The V call is TRBV6-5, the J call TRBJ1-1; 9 nucleotides align to TRBD1. The CDR3 runs 16 residues. The J segment lost 7 bases and the V segment lost 2 bases, leaving 11 bases of the junction unmatched. Germline assignment: CDR1 MNHEY and CDR2 SVGAGI. CDR3 nucleotide sequence: TGTGCCAGCAGTTACCCGCCGGGACAGGGCCTGGTTGAAGCTTTCTTT. Amino acid sequence: CASSYPPGQGLVEAFF.

The chain has TRBV24-1 and TRBJ2-5; no definite D call. Germline-derived CDR1 and CDR2 are KGHDR and SFDVKD. This CDR3 comprises 12 residues. Deletions cut 4 bases from V and 4 bases from J, with 6 bases between. Here the CDR3 DNA reads TGTGCCACCAGTGAGATTGGAGAGACCCAGTACTTC. It translates to CATSEIGETQYF.

This clonotype showed up many times. This chain connects TRBV12-3 or TRBV12-4 to TRBJ1-1; no clear D. With 6 bases removed from V and 2 bases from J, the gap between germline ends came to 13 bases. There are 14 residues in the CDR3. The CDR3 reads CASRSSPPNTEAFF. Written as DNA, the CDR3 is TGTGCCAGCAGATCCTCCCCCCCAAACACTGAAGCTTTCTTT.

Many counts were recorded for this clonotype. V gene TRBV27 combines with J gene TRBJ1-3; TRBD1 is a possible D gene (5 bases). This CDR3 has 14 residues. The ends were cut back, 3 bases at V and 4 bases at J, with 10 bases in the middle. Germline CDR1 and CDR2: MNHEY and SMNVEV (reference sequence). As DNA, the CDR3 is TGTGCCAGCAGTTTCACAGGAGACGGAAACACCATATATTTT. Translating it yields CASSFTGDGNTIYF.

This clonotype has ten or more counts. The CDR3: CSVWDTTFNEQFF. DNA for the CDR3: TGCAGCGTTTGGGATACTACGTTCAATGAGCAGTTCTTC. The chain couples TRBV29-1 to TRBJ2-1; D is ambiguous. The CDR3 has 13 residues. CDR1 is SQVTM, CDR2 ANQGSEA, per germline. The ends were cut back, 5 bases at V and 6 bases at J, with 14 bases in the middle.

The rearrangement uses TRBV15 and TRBJ2-1, with D perhaps TRBD2 (6 bases). The V gene's germline CDR1 is LNHNV and CDR2 YYDKDF (reference sequence). V was pared by 0 bases and J by 5 bases, with 11 bases between. This CDR3 spans 15 amino acids. Written as DNA, the CDR3 is TGTGCCACCAGCAGAGAATTGTCGGGGGACAATGAGCAGTTCTTC. This encodes CATSRELSGDNEQFF.

Concerning this clonotype itself: A much larger clone differs from this one at a single base, so this may be a read error. The V gene is TRBV24-1, the J gene TRBJ1-2; D is undetermined. From germline, CDR1 is KGHDR and CDR2 SFDVKD. This CDR3 is built from 13 residues. The CDR3, as DNA: TGTGCCACCAGTGATTTGACTGCGACCACGGTTGCCTTC. Translated: CATSDLTATTVAF.

This clonotype has ten or more counts. CDR3 sequence (DNA): TGCAGTGCTGAAGCGGGGGCGGGGTACAATGAGCAGTTCTTC. It encodes CSAEAGAGYNEQFF. The chain is built from TRBV20-1 and TRBJ2-1; 8 bases map to TRBD2. The CDR3 has 14 residues. V lost 5 bases to trimming and J lost 4 bases; unmatched junction nucleotides: 7. CDR1 and CDR2 (germline): DFQATT, SNEGSKA (reference sequence).

This clonotype was found many times. The V gene is TRBV12-3 or TRBV12-4, the J gene TRBJ2-1, with D perhaps TRBD2 (6 bases). V dropped 6 bases and J dropped 7 bases, with 19 bases sitting between them. This CDR3 spans 15 amino acids. CDR3 amino acids: CASSFPGENLNEQFF. In nucleotides, the CDR3 is TGTGCCAGCAGCTTTCCGGGGGAAAATTTGAATGAGCAGTTCTTC.

This clonotype was seen at least ten times. The chain uses TRBV9 and TRBJ2-1; D is possibly TRBD2 (6 bases). The ends were cut back, 1 base at V and 0 bases at J, with 11 bases in the middle. CDR1 SGDLS and CDR2 YYNGEE come from the germline V gene. This CDR3 region has 16 residues. The CDR3 DNA sequence: TGTGCCAGCAGCGTACTGGCGGGGACCTCCTACAATGAGCAGTTCTTC. This sequence encodes CASSVLAGTSYNEQFF.

This clonotype was seen ten or more times. The chain uses TRBV5-6 and TRBJ2-3; 10 bases agree with TRBD2. This CDR3 comprises 16 residues. CDR1 and CDR2 (germline): SGHDT, YYEEEE. V was pared by 0 bases and J by 2 bases, with 3 bases of the junction left unmatched. The CDR3 loop reads CASSLGTSGYTDTQYF. Written as DNA, the CDR3 is TGTGCCAGCAGCTTGGGGACTAGCGGATACACAGATACGCAGTATTTT.

This clonotype was counted at least ten times. This chain links TRBV20-1 with TRBJ2-3, with TRBD2 identical over 8 bases. The germline gives CDR1 DFQATT, CDR2 SNEGSKA (reference sequence). The junction had 9 bases not matched to a gene; V was cut back by 0 bases and J by 7 bases. The CDR3 is 15 residues long. The CDR3 is CSARESGLVVHTQYF. CDR3 nucleotide sequence: TGCAGTGCTAGAGAGTCGGGACTAGTTGTTCATACGCAGTATTTT.

As regards this clonotype: A much larger clone differs from this one at a single base, so this may be a read error. The genes are TRBV5-6 and TRBJ2-7; D not resolved. This CDR3 spans 16 amino acids. The V end was cut by 0 bases, the J end by 0 bases, with 13 bases between. Germline CDR1 is SGHDT and CDR2 is YYEEEE. The DNA for the CDR3 is TGTGCCAGCAGCTTGGCCTCATCTGGAGACTCCTACGAGCAGTACTTC. It specifies CASSLASSGDSYEQYF.

The chain has TRBV3-1 and TRBJ2-1, with D possibly being TRBD2 (6 bases). The CDR3 covers 16 residues. Germline V lookup: CDR1 LGHDT, CDR2 YNNKEL (reference sequence). Trimming left V 4 bases short and J 3 bases short, with 16 bases between. In DNA, the CDR3 is TGTGCCAGCAGCCGGTGGGTTAGCGGAGGCTACAATGAGCAGTTCTTC. Translated, it gives CASSRWVSGGYNEQFF.

This clonotype has at least ten counts. V and J are TRBV12-3 or TRBV12-4 and TRBJ2-1, with 9 bases fitting TRBD2. V was pared by 6 bases and J by 6 bases, with 9 bases of the junction left unmatched. The CDR3 sequence is 15 residues long. The CDR3 DNA reads TGTGCCAGCAGACAACGGAGCGGGGGGCCCAATGAGCAGTTCTTC. It translates to CASRQRSGGPNEQFF.

This clonotype was found a few times. The V call is TRBV7-3, the J call TRBJ2-3; no firm D call. Germline V gene data show CDR1 as SGHTA and CDR2 as FQGTGA. This CDR3 is 13 amino acids long. The V gene lost 1 base and the J gene lost 4 bases, with 6 bases spanning the gap. The CDR3 DNA is TGTGCCAGCAGCTTAATTACAGCAGATACGCAGTATTTT. Translating gives CASSLITADTQYF.

This clonotype was seen at least ten times. The chain recombines TRBV12-3 or TRBV12-4 with TRBJ2-2; 7 bases fit TRBD1. The V segment lost 3 bases and the J segment 2 bases; nucleotides outside the gene matches: 3. The CDR3 is made up of 15 amino acids. CDR3 nucleotide sequence: TGTGCCAGCAGTTTGGGACAGACCAACACCGGGGAGCTGTTTTTT. Translating it yields CASSLGQTNTGELFF.

The chain uses TRBV20-1 and TRBJ2-3, with no clear D. Between the trimmed V and J ends, which lost 0 bases and 5 bases, there was a span of 9 bases. This CDR3 contains 13 residues. Germline CDR1 is DFQATT and CDR2 is SNEGSKA (reference sequence). CDR3 coding DNA: TGCAGTGCTAGAGATAACCCGATAGATACGCAGTATTTT. Translation gives CSARDNPIDTQYF.

The V call is TRBV5-6, the J call TRBJ1-5; D may be TRBD1 (6 bases). CDR3 length: 19 amino acids. V shed 7 bases and J shed 0 bases, with 26 bases lying between them. CDR1 and CDR2 (germline): SGHDT, YYEEEE. CDR3 sequence (DNA): TGTGCCAGCTCAGCTTCCCTTTCGCAGGGGCAGTATAGCAATCAGCCCCAGCATTTT. Protein product: CASSASLSQGQYSNQPQHF.

The chain combines TRBV7-8 with TRBJ1-5; D gene ambiguous. V was clipped by 2 bases and J by 6 bases, with 11 bases between them. The CDR3 extends over 14 amino acids. Germline V gene sequence: CDR1 SGHVS, CDR2 FQNEAQ. CDR3 amino acids: CASSLIRVGQPQHF. CDR3 in DNA: TGTGCCAGCAGCTTAATCCGGGTTGGTCAGCCCCAGCATTTT.

This clonotype was found many times. This chain connects TRBV5-5 to TRBJ1-6; 7 nucleotides agree with TRBD1. The CDR3 consists of 14 residues. CDR1 and CDR2 (germline): SGHKS, YYEKEE (reference sequence). The V and J ends lost 4 bases and 9 bases, in that order; junction bases with no gene match: 7. Here the CDR3 reads CASSLGTESSPLHF. In DNA, the CDR3 is TGTGCCAGCAGCCTGGGGACAGAAAGTTCACCCCTCCACTTT.

This clonotype was seen ten or more times. V gene TRBV20-1 combines with J gene TRBJ2-3; D uncertain. Trimming left V 5 bases short and J 2 bases short, with 11 bases between. CDR1 is DFQATT and CDR2 is SNEGSKA in the germline V gene (reference sequence). This CDR3 has 13 residues. This chain's CDR3 is CSAPRPLTDTQYF. DNA for the CDR3: TGCAGTGCTCCTCGTCCACTCACAGATACGCAGTATTTT.

As for this clonotype: Relative to the germline gene, one junction end is altered; a read error may explain this. This sequence joins TRBV20-1 and TRBJ2-2; D is perhaps TRBD1 (5 bases). The germline V gene encodes CDR1 DFQATT and CDR2 SNEGSKA (reference sequence). The CDR3 consists of 17 residues. This CDR3 is CCARDGVRQRRGGELFF. The CDR3 nucleotides read TGCTGTGCTAGAGATGGGGTGAGACAGCGACGAGGCGGGGAGCTGTTTTTT.

This clonotype was observed many times. This chain uses TRBV5-1 with TRBJ1-2; a possible D gene is TRBD1 (5 bases). CDR1 and CDR2 from the germline V gene are SGHRS and YFSETQ. Trimming shortened V by 1 base and J by 7 bases, and 17 bases separated the two germline ends. CDR3 length: 15 amino acids. The CDR3 DNA reads TGCGCCAGCAGCTTGTCGGTGGGGCGTTTTGGTGGCTACACCTTC. Its protein is CASSLSVGRFGGYTF.

In this sample, this clonotype turned up many times. The chain recombines TRBV6-5 with TRBJ1-2; D uncertain. Germline V gene data show CDR1 as MNHEY and CDR2 as SVGAGI. The CDR3 loop spans 12 amino acids. V was pared by 6 bases and J by 1 base, with 6 bases between. CDR3 coding DNA: TGTGCCAGCAGGAAGCATAACTATGGCTACACCTTC. Protein product: CASRKHNYGYTF.

J is TRBJ1-2 and V is TRBV7-9; D perhaps matches TRBD1 (6 bases). This CDR3 contains 14 residues. V was shortened by 4 bases and J by 6 bases, with 15 bases between the two germline ends. CDR1 is SEHNR, CDR2 FQNEAQ, per germline (reference sequence). This CDR3 is CASSSEVTGHGYTF. The CDR3 coding sequence is TGTGCCAGCAGCTCAGAAGTAACAGGGCATGGCTACACCTTC.

This clonotype was seen repeatedly, ten times or more. The gene calls are TRBV10-3 and TRBJ2-5; no firm D call. The CDR3 totals 12 residues. CDR1 is ENHRY and CDR2 is SYGVKD in the germline V gene. V lost 4 bases and J lost 0, with 3 bases in between. CDR3 amino acids: CAISGDQETQYF. For the CDR3, the DNA is TGTGCCATCAGTGGGGACCAAGAGACCCAGTACTTC.

This clonotype turned up a few times. This chain connects TRBV5-1 to TRBJ1-2; possible D gene TRBD1, 5 bases. The CDR3 length is 15 residues. Germline V gives CDR1 SGHRS, CDR2 YFSETQ. Between the trimmed V and J ends, which lost 4 bases and 6 bases, there was a span of 19 bases. DNA for the CDR3: TGCGCCAGCAGCCCCACACCGGGCAGGGAAGATGGCTACACCTTC. It codes for CASSPTPGREDGYTF.

This clonotype was recorded at least ten times. V usage is TRBV20-1 and J usage is TRBJ1-5, with 7 bases that match TRBD1. The germline V gene encodes CDR1 DFQATT and CDR2 SNEGSKA (reference sequence). The junction had 15 bases not matched to a gene; V was cut back by 6 bases and J by 10 bases. The CDR3 contains 14 residues. This chain's CDR3 is CSAPPGTVQGPQHF. The CDR3 DNA follows: TGCAGTGCCCCCCCAGGGACAGTCCAAGGACCCCAGCATTTT.

The rearrangement links TRBV19 to TRBJ2-7; 7 nucleotides line up with TRBD1. Germline V gene sequence: CDR1 LNHDA, CDR2 SQIVND (reference sequence). CDR3 length: 14 amino acids. The ends lost 5 bases at V and 3 bases at J; junction bases unmatched: 7. The CDR3 nucleotides are TGTGCCAGTAGTCCCACCAGGACAGGCTACGAGCAGTACTTC. Protein product: CASSPTRTGYEQYF.